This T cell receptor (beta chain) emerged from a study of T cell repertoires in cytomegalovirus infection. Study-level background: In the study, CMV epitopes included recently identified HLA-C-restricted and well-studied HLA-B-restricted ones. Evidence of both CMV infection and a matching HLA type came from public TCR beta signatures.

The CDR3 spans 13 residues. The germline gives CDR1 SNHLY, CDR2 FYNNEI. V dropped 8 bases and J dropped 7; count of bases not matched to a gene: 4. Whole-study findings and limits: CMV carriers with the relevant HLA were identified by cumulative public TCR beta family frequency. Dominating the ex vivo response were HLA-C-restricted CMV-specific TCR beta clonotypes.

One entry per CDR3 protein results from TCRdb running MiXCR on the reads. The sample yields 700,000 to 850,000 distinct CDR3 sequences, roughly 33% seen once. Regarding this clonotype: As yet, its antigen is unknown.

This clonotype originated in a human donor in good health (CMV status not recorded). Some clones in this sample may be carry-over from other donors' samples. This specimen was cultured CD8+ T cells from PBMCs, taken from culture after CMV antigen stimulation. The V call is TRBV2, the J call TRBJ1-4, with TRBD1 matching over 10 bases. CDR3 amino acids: CASGQGGGEKLFF. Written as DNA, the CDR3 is TGTGCCAGCGGACAGGGGGGGGGTGAAAAACTGTTTTTT.